This T cell receptor beta chain was observed in a study of blood T cell repertoires in COVID-19. Original methodology: By means of reference gene primer amplification, nucleated cell counts were estimated. Produced via immunoSEQ multiplex PCR; TCRdb's table is partial and in-frame only. V, J and clone size reflect that table, while D and trimming were determined from the DNA. In the table there are 300,000 to 450,000 clones, around 87% of which are singletons. V was pared by 8 bases and J by 4 bases, with 10 bases of the junction left unmatched. Looked up from germline, CDR1 is MNHEY and CDR2 is SMNVEV (reference sequence). This CDR3 is 15 amino acids long.

What was sequenced was peripheral blood. The clonotype originates from a human donor in a cohort sampled during active COVID-19. The chain couples TRBV27 to TRBJ2-1; 8 bases map to TRBD2. This chain's CDR3 is CASGRWRGDYNEQFF. In nucleotides, the CDR3 is TGTGCCAGCGGACGTTGGCGGGGGGATTACAATGAGCAGTTCTTC.